Here is one T cell receptor (beta chain) with its context. The antigen remains unidentified. The method was immunoSEQ multiplex PCR; TCRdb's version includes in-frame clones alone and lacks a portion of them. The repertoire holds more than 95,000 clones, with approximately 82% as singletons. The germline V gene encodes CDR1 SGDLS and CDR2 YYNGEE. The CDR3 has 15 amino acids. V was cut by 0 bases and J by 7 bases, with 14 bases left in between. This specimen comes from a study of T cell responses to AZD1222 COVID-19 vaccine. Study-wide results and caveats: Donors were largely white British and mainly female; clonal diversity was possibly underestimated. Unmutated variant regions are reportedly the target of nearly half of TCRs that are spike-specific. The study found Spike-specific TCR breadth and depth rose after two AZD1222 doses. Baseline seropositivity occurred in only six AZD1222 recipients.

The sample here was peripheral blood, taken 28 days after the second AZD1222 dose. V usage is TRBV9 and J usage is TRBJ2-1; either TRBD1 or TRBD2 may fit D (5 bases each). The origin of this receptor is an adult who received the AZD1222 COVID-19 vaccine. CDR3 loop: CASSVGEGLWNEQFF. Here the CDR3 DNA reads TGTGCCAGCAGCGTAGGAGAGGGGTTGTGGAATGAGCAGTTCTTC.